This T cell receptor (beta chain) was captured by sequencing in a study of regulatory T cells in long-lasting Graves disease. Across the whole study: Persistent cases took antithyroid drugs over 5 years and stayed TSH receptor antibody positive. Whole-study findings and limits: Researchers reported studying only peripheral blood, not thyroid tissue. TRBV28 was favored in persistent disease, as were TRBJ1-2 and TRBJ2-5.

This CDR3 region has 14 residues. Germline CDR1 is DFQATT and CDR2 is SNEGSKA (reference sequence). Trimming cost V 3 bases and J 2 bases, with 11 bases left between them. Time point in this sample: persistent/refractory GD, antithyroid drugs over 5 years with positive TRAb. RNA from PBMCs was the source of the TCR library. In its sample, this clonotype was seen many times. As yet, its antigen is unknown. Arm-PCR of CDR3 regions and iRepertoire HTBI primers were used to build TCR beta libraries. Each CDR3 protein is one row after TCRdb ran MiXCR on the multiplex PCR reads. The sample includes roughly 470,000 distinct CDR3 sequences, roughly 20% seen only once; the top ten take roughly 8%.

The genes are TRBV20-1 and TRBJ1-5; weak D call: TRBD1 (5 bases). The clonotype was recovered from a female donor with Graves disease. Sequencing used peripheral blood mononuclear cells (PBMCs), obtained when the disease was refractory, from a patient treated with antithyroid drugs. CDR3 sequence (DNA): TGCAGTGCTAGTTCAGGGTTCGGCAATCAGCCCCAGCATTTT. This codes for CSASSGFGNQPQHF.